The 17 T cell receptor beta chains below were found in one sample sequenced in a study of cytomegalovirus exposure and HLA in healthy donors (dated by TCRdb to about 2017). Library generation was performed with the immunoSEQ multiplex PCR assay. For the multiplex PCR, a mixture combining 60 forward primers for TCR Vbeta segments and 13 reverse primers for TCR Jbeta segments was used. TCRdb took this table from immuneACCESS and kept in-frame rearrangements with V and J called. Such tables lack part of the clones; where checked against another copy, unresolved V genes explain under half of the gap, and the rest is unexplained. This sample's clone table shows 80,000 or so clones. Of the sample, approximately 1.1% falls within the top ten clones. The sample taken for sequencing was PBMCs. These receptors were taken from a woman younger than 45 in good health and CMV-seronegative.

V usage is TRBV19 and J usage is TRBJ1-5; D gene ambiguous. Germline CDR1 reads LNHDA; CDR2 reads SQIVND (reference sequence). V was shortened by 3 bases and J by 6 bases, with 9 bases between the two germline ends. CDR3 length: 13 amino acids. As DNA, the CDR3 is TGTGCCAGTAGTATTAATGAGGTTCAGCCCCAGCATTTT. This codes for CASSINEVQPQHF.

This chain links TRBV29-1 with TRBJ1-2; D is undetermined. Germline CDR1 is SQVTM and CDR2 is ANQGSEA. The CDR3 length is 13 residues. The V end was cut by 3 bases, the J end by 7 bases, with 15 bases between. CDR3 protein: CSVDSGMVSGYTF. CDR3 nucleotide sequence: TGCAGCGTTGACTCGGGGATGGTGAGTGGCTACACCTTC.

This chain uses TRBV25-1 with TRBJ2-5, with 8 bases fitting TRBD1. The CDR3 loop spans 16 amino acids. V shed 3 bases, J shed 4 bases, and the junction held 10 bases outside the gene matches. Germline V lookup: CDR1 MGHDK, CDR2 SYGVNS. The chain's CDR3 is CASSDNAGGLGETQYF. The CDR3 DNA reads TGTGCCAGCAGTGATAACGCAGGGGGCTTAGGAGAGACCCAGTACTTC.

The J gene is TRBJ1-5, the V gene TRBV4-2, with 7 bases aligning to TRBD1. The CDR3 covers 15 residues. J lost 3 bases, V lost 0 bases, and 2 bases had no gene match. The germline CDR1 and CDR2 sequences are LGHNA and YNFKEQ. DNA for the CDR3: TGTGCCAGCAGCCAAGAGGGACAGAACAATCAGCCCCAGCATTTT. Protein: CASSQEGQNNQPQHF.

This sequence joins TRBV4-1 and TRBJ2-7; tentatively, D is TRBD1 (6 bases). Looked up from germline, CDR1 is MGHRA and CDR2 is YSYEKL. V was cut by 5 bases and J by 6 bases, with 23 bases left in between. The CDR3 is 16 residues long. CDR3 nucleotides: TGCGCCAGCAGCGGGCAGGGGAGATTTTTTAAGGGCGAGCAGTACTTC. The encoded protein is CASSGQGRFFKGEQYF.

The chain uses TRBV4-2 and TRBJ2-7; D may be TRBD1 (6 bases). CDR1 and CDR2 from the germline V gene are LGHNA and YNFKEQ. The CDR3 covers 17 residues. The V gene lost 1 base and the J gene lost 2 bases, with 18 bases spanning the gap. The CDR3 spells CASSQGFADSITYEQYF. DNA for the CDR3: TGTGCCAGCAGCCAAGGGTTTGCGGACAGCATCACCTACGAGCAGTACTTC.

The chain is built from TRBV29-1 and TRBJ1-1; D is ambiguous. Trimming cost V 5 bases and J 3 bases, with 7 bases left between them. Germline assignment: CDR1 SQVTM and CDR2 ANQGSEA. CDR3 length: 11 residues. This CDR3 is CSVQVDTEAFF. Here the CDR3 DNA reads TGCAGCGTTCAGGTCGACACTGAAGCTTTCTTT.

The V gene is TRBV5-5, the J gene TRBJ1-2; D is uncertain. Per the germline V gene, CDR1 is SGHKS and CDR2 is YYEKEE (reference sequence). The CDR3 is 13 amino acids. With 4 bases removed from V and 7 bases from J, the gap between germline ends came to 14 bases. CDR3 sequence reads: CASSLRQEGGYTF. CDR3 nucleotide sequence: TGTGCCAGCAGCCTCCGGCAGGAGGGTGGCTACACCTTC.

This chain connects TRBV7-9 to TRBJ2-3, with 11 bases aligning to TRBD2. This CDR3 has 17 amino acids. V lost 5 bases to trimming and J lost 1 base; unmatched junction nucleotides: 8. Germline CDR1 SEHNR, CDR2 FQNEAQ (reference sequence). CDR3 DNA sequence: TGTGCCAGCAGCCCAGGGACTAGCGGTGACCGCACAGATACGCAGTATTTT. Protein sequence: CASSPGTSGDRTDTQYF.

The rearrangement uses TRBV27 and TRBJ1-5, with D maybe TRBD1 (5 bases). Germline CDR1 MNHEY, CDR2 SMNVEV (reference sequence). This CDR3 region has 15 residues. V was cut by 3 bases and J by 2 bases, with 11 bases left in between. The CDR3 loop is CASSFGGGGNQPQHF. The CDR3 DNA is TGTGCCAGCAGTTTCGGGGGGGGTGGCAATCAGCCCCAGCATTTT.

V and J are TRBV11-2 and TRBJ2-5; TRBD2 is a possible D gene (6 bases). V was clipped by 5 bases and J by 5 bases, with 15 bases between them. CDR3 length: 14 amino acids. Per the germline V gene, CDR1 is SGHAT and CDR2 is FQNNGV. The CDR3 coding sequence is TGTGCCAGCAGCGGCGACCTTGGGGGGGAGACCCAGTACTTC. Translating it yields CASSGDLGGETQYF. Drawing the rest from reference TRBV11-2 and TRBJ2-5, the complete variable domain is EAGVAQSPRYKIIEKRQSVAFWCNPISGHATLYWYQQILGQGPKLLIQFQNNGVVDDSQLPKDRFSAERLKGVDSTLKIQPAKLEDSAVYLCASSGDLGGETQYFGPGTRLLVL.

The chain carries TRBV30 and TRBJ2-5, with 8 bases lining up with TRBD1. Trimming took 6 bases from V and 4 from J; bases not matched to a gene: 4. CDR1 GTSNPN and CDR2 SVGIG come from the germline V gene (reference sequence). The CDR3 loop spans 12 amino acids. The CDR3 DNA follows: TGTGCCTGCCTCAGGGGGCGAGAGACCCAGTACTTC. This codes for CACLRGRETQYF.

The chain links TRBV18 to TRBJ2-2; 7 bases match TRBD2. This CDR3 has 17 residues. Unmatched junction bases numbered 12, after V lost 6 bases and J lost 2 bases. Per germline, CDR1 KGHSH and CDR2 LQKENI. CDR3 residues: CASSRLASIDNTGELFF. In DNA, the CDR3 is TGTGCCAGCTCTAGACTAGCCTCCATCGACAACACCGGGGAGCTGTTTTTT.

V is TRBV6-5 and J is TRBJ2-2; a weak D match, TRBD2 (5 bases). The germline V gene has CDR1 MNHEY and CDR2 SVGAGI. CDR3 length: 13 residues. The CDR3, as DNA: TGTGCTCCAGGAAAGCGGCGGAACGGGGAGCTGTTTTTT. Its translation: CAPGKRRNGELFF.

The V gene is TRBV6-6, the J gene TRBJ1-3; 10 bases agree with TRBD1. The CDR3 covers 13 residues. CDR1 is MNHNY and CDR2 is SVGAGI in the germline V gene (reference sequence). J gave up 5 bases and V 6 bases, and 1 base lay outside the gene matches. This CDR3 is CASRGQGRNTIYF. DNA of the CDR3: TGTGCCAGCAGGGGACAGGGGCGAAACACCATATATTTT.

The chain carries TRBV7-9 and TRBJ2-1; 10 bases match TRBD2. Trimming took 1 base from V and 8 from J; bases not matched to a gene: 8. This CDR3 comprises 16 residues. The germline V gene encodes CDR1 SEHNR and CDR2 FQNEAQ (reference sequence). The CDR3 nucleotides read TGTGCCAGCAGCTTAGGAGGAGCGGGAGGGTTAGATGAGCAGTTCTTC. Translated, it gives CASSLGGAGGLDEQFF. Full variable domain (remainder filled in from reference TRBV7-9 and TRBJ2-1): DTGVSQNPRHKITKRGQNVTFRCDPISEHNRLYWYRQTLGQGPEFLTYFQNEAQLEKSRLLSDRFSAERPKGSFSTLEIQRTEQGDSAMYLCASSLGGAGGLDEQFFGPGTRLTVL.

The rearrangement joins TRBV5-1 to TRBJ2-1; the D gene is possibly TRBD2 (5 bases). CDR1 and CDR2 (germline): SGHRS, YFSETQ. The CDR3 covers 16 residues. V shed 1 base and J shed 8 bases, with 19 bases lying between them. The CDR3 reads CASSLSNWGDVDEQFF. CDR3 coding DNA: TGCGCCAGCAGCTTGAGTAACTGGGGAGATGTGGATGAGCAGTTCTTC.